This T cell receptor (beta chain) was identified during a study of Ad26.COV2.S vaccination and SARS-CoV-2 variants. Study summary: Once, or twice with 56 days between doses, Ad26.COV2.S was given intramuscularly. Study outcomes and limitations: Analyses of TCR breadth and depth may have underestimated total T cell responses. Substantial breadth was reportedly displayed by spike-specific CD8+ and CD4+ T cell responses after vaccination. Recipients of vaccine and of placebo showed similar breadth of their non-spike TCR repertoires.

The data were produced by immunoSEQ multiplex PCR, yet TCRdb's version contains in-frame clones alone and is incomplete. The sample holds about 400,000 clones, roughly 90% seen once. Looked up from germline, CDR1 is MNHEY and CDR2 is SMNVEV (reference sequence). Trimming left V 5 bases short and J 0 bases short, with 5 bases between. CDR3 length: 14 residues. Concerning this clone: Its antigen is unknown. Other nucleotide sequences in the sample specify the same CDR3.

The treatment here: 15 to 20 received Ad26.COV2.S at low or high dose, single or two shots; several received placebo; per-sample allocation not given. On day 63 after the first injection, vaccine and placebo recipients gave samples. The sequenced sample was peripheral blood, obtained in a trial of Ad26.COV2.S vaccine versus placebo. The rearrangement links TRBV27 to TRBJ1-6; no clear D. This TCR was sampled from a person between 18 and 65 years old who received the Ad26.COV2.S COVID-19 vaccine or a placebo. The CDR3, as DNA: TGTGCCAGCAGTGGGAGCTCCTATAATTCACCCCTCCACTTT. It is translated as CASSGSSYNSPLHF.